Described below is a single T cell receptor beta chain sequence and its context. The antigen remains unidentified. The sample originates from a study of cytomegalovirus exposure and HLA in healthy donors. The protocol was immunoSEQ multiplex PCR, while the TCRdb copy is restricted to in-frame clones and leaves out a portion. The table records some 170,000 clones, about 86% of them present only once. The CDR3 spans 16 residues. The V and J ends lost 5 bases and 2 bases respectively, with 19 bases between them. Germline V gene data show CDR1 as SGHVS and CDR2 as FQNEAQ. Broader study findings: Some public TCRs appeared in many individuals, while most sequences were rare. A list of about 180 TCR beta chains associated with cytomegalovirus was given.

The chain couples TRBV7-8 to TRBJ2-7; D may be TRBD2 (5 bases). The sequence came from a woman in her 30s in good health and CMV-seronegative. The sample comprised PBMCs. CDR3 nucleotides: TGTGCCAGCAGCCCCCGTAGTCCTGCTAGCACCTACGAGCAGTACTTC. Its translation: CASSPRSPASTYEQYF.